This paragraph covers one T cell receptor (beta chain) sequence. The CDR3 is 13 residues long. Germline CDR1 reads MRHNA; CDR2 reads SNTAGT. Trimming stripped 7 bases from V and 5 bases from J, with 12 bases between. This table comes from immunoSEQ multiplex PCR, and its TCRdb copy is limited to in-frame clones, with some not included. The top ten clones hold less than 9% of a sample with under 150,000 clones, around 80% of them seen once. This entry comes from a study of blood T cell repertoires in COVID-19. The receptor was isolated from a man in his 70s with active or convalescent COVID-19. The chain uses TRBV6-4 and TRBJ1-5, with D maybe TRBD1 (5 bases). The specimen was peripheral blood. DNA for the CDR3: TGTGCCAGCACTCACGGGGGGGATCAGCCCCAGCATTTT. This codes for CASTHGGDQPQHF.